The rows below give T cell receptor beta chains drawn from one sample of a study of blood T cell repertoires in COVID-19. The repertoire was sequenced with immunoSEQ multiplex PCR; TCRdb's copy has only in-frame clones and lacks some. The sample has about 260,000 clones; 87% are singletons. Sequencing was done on a sample of peripheral blood. The source is a woman aged 45-65 years who had recovered from COVID-19. Each CDR3 is given with its conserved first and last residue. The D gene is left open where the match is weak. Not every row has a clone size; where given, it reads once, few, many or a size class.

TRBD1,-,TRBV7-9,TRBJ1-1,TGTGCCAGCAGCCGAAACAGGGGTGAGGGAACTGAAGCTTTCTTT,CASSRNRGEGTEAFF
TRBD1,-,TRBV5-5,TRBJ1-6,TGTGCCAGCAGCTGGGCCGACAGGGGCGTTGATTCACCCCTCCACTTT,CASSWADRGVDSPLHF
-,-,TRBV5-5,TRBJ1-1,TGTGCCAGCAGCCACGGGGTGGTCAACACTGAAGCTTTCTTT,CASSHGVVNTEAFF
-,once,TRBV5-1,TRBJ2-6,TGCGCCAGCAGCTCCGCTGGGGCCAACGTCCTGACTTTC,CASSSAGANVLTF
TRBD1,-,TRBV5-6,TRBJ1-2,TGTGCCAGCAGCCCAATGAACAGGGGCTATGGCTACACCTTC,CASSPMNRGYGYTF
TRBD1,-,TRBV29-1,TRBJ1-2,TGCAGCGTTGATGTCCGACAGGGGGTTGGCTACACCTTC,CSVDVRQGVGYTF
-,-,TRBV3-1/TRBV3-2,TRBJ2-2,TGTGCCAGCAGCCAAGTTCTGTTGGACGGGGGGAACACCGGGGAGCTGTTTTTT,CASSQVLLDGGNTGELFF
TRBD1,-,TRBV6-5,TRBJ1-5,TGTGCCAGCAGCCCAACCGGGACAGGGAATCAGCCCCAGCATTTT,CASSPTGTGNQPQHF
-,-,TRBV6-5,TRBJ1-2,TGTGCCAGCAGTTACTATCAGGACAATGGCTACACCTTC,CASSYYQDNGYTF
TRBD1,-,TRBV2,TRBJ1-3,TGTGCCAGCAGAGCCTCGACAGGGACTGGAAACACCATATATTTT,CASRASTGTGNTIYF
TRBD1,-,TRBV15,TRBJ1-1,TGTGCCACCAGCAGAGGAGGGGGCGGCACTGAAGCTTTCTTT,CATSRGGGGTEAFF
TRBD1,-,TRBV6-1,TRBJ2-7,TGTGCCAGCAGTGAAAGGGACAGGGGGTTTTTTCCCTACGAGCAGTACTTC,CASSERDRGFFPYEQYF
TRBD1,-,TRBV27,TRBJ1-2,TGTGCCAGCAGTTTATTGGGACAGGGGTTATCGAATGGCTACACCTTC,CASSLLGQGLSNGYTF
TRBD1,few,TRBV7-2,TRBJ2-2,TGTGCCAGCAGCCTCGAGGGGGCCAGGGAGCTGTTTTTT,CASSLEGARELFF
TRBD1,-,TRBV19,TRBJ2-2,TGTGCCAGTAGTACCCATCGGACAGGTACCACCGGGGAGCTGTTTTTT,CASSTHRTGTTGELFF
-,-,TRBV11-2,TRBJ2-7,TGTGCCAGCAGCTTTACTTCGGGGGTTTACGAGCAGTACTTC,CASSFTSGVYEQYF
TRBD1,once,TRBV4-1,TRBJ2-7,TGCGCCAGCAGCCGCGGGACAGGGGAGGCCTACGAGCAGTACTTC,CASSRGTGEAYEQYF
-,-,TRBV2,TRBJ1-5,TGTGCCAGCAGGGAGACGGTGGGGAGTCAGCCCCAGCATTTT,CASRETVGSQPQHF
-,-,TRBV10-3,TRBJ2-6,TGTGCCATCAGTGAGTCAGGACACTCTGGGGCCAACGTCCTGACTTTC,CAISESGHSGANVLTF
TRBD1,once,TRBV5-1,TRBJ2-3,TGCGCCAGCAGCCCGGACAGGGTACGGGGCACAGATACGCAGTATTTT,CASSPDRVRGTDTQYF
TRBD1,-,TRBV7-9,TRBJ1-2,TGTGCCATGGGGACAGGGCGAGGCTACACCTTC,CAMGTGRGYTF
TRBD1,-,TRBV5-5,TRBJ2-7,TGTGCCAGCAGTCCAGGACAGGGGGCTTACGAGCAGTACTTC,CASSPGQGAYEQYF
TRBD1,-,TRBV6-2/TRBV6-3,TRBJ1-2,TGTGCCAGCAGTACCCCTGGGACAGGGAAGGGTTATGGCTACACCTTC,CASSTPGTGKGYGYTF
TRBD1,-,TRBV28,TRBJ1-2,TGTGCCAGTACCCCACAGGGGGCGGAAGGCTACACCTTC,CASTPQGAEGYTF
-,-,TRBV4-2,TRBJ2-7,TGTGCCAGCAGCCAAAGTGGGACTTCTCTGAGCTCCTACGAGCAGTACTTC,CASSQSGTSLSSYEQYF
TRBD1,-,TRBV30,TRBJ1-6,TGTGCCTGGCGGACAGGGTCCTATAATTCACCCCTCCACTTT,CAWRTGSYNSPLHF
-,once,TRBV19,TRBJ1-2,TGTGCCAGTAGGATGGGGCCTGGCTACACCTTC,CASRMGPGYTF
TRBD2,-,TRBV5-4,TRBJ2-1,TGTGCCAGCAGCTTGGAAGCGGGAGTGCACTCCTACAATGAGCAGTTCTTC,CASSLEAGVHSYNEQFF
TRBD1,-,TRBV10-3,TRBJ2-7,TGTGCCATCAGGTCCGGGACAGGGCACTACGAGCAGTACTTC,CAIRSGTGHYEQYF
TRBD1,-,TRBV7-8,TRBJ2-7,TGTGCCAGCAGCTCCCGGGACAGGCCAATTTCCTACGAGCAGTACTTC,CASSSRDRPISYEQYF
TRBD1,-,TRBV19,TRBJ1-4,TGTGCCAGTAGTGTAGCCGGGACAGTCGGTGAAAAACTGTTTTTT,CASSVAGTVGEKLFF
-,once,TRBV7-3,TRBJ1-2,TGTGCCAGCAGCAATCGGGGGGAAGGCTACACCTTC,CASSNRGEGYTF
-,few,TRBV6-5,TRBJ1-2,TGTGCCAGCAGTTACGGGGGACCGACAGGCTCCTATGGCTACACCTTC,CASSYGGPTGSYGYTF
-,-,TRBV28,TRBJ2-3,TGTGCCAGCAGTTTGGGCTCGGCGGATACGCAGTATTTT,CASSLGSADTQYF
-,-,TRBV7-9,TRBJ1-4,TGTGCCAGCAGCTCGGGTGCGGAGGGTGAAAAACTGTTTTTT,CASSSGAEGEKLFF
TRBD1,-,TRBV2,TRBJ1-1,TGTGCCAGCAGACCGACAGGGTGGGACACTGAAGCTTTCTTT,CASRPTGWDTEAFF
TRBD2,-,TRBV28,TRBJ2-2,TGTGCCAGCATCCAAGCGGGGGGCCTTAACACCGGGGAGCTGTTTTTT,CASIQAGGLNTGELFF
-,many,TRBV18,TRBJ1-1,TGTGCCAGCTCACCGAGTGAGCCTTTTGAAGCTTTCTTT,CASSPSEPFEAFF
TRBD1,-,TRBV4-2,TRBJ2-7,TGTGCCAGCAGCCAAGGTCGTACAATGGGACAGCTAGATTTC,CASSQGRTMGQLDF
-,-,TRBV4-1,TRBJ1-2,TGCGCCAGCAGCCAAGATAATTGGTCAGGCCACTATGGCTACACCTTC,CASSQDNWSGHYGYTF
TRBD2,-,TRBV6-6,TRBJ2-3,TGTGCCAGCAGACGAGCGGGAGAGGCAGATACGCAGTATTTT,CASRRAGEADTQYF
-,-,TRBV18,TRBJ2-7,TGTGCCAGCTCACCACCCCGGTCTGCAAGCTCCTACGAGCAGTACTTC,CASSPPRSASSYEQYF
TRBD1,once,TRBV6-6,TRBJ1-6,TGTGCCAGCAGACCGACAGGGGGCAATTCACCCCTCCACTTT,CASRPTGGNSPLHF
-,-,TRBV6-5,TRBJ2-7,TGTGCCAGCAGGGCCTCCGGGACAACAGACGAGCAGTACTTC,CASRASGTTDEQYF
TRBD1,-,TRBV5-1,TRBJ2-1,TGCGCCAGCAACGGGGACAGGAAATACAATGAGCAGTTCTTC,CASNGDRKYNEQFF
-,-,TRBV14,TRBJ1-2,TGTGCCAGCAGCGGCCCCCGGAGGGCGAGTCAACATGGCTACACCTTC,CASSGPRRASQHGYTF
-,-,TRBV9,TRBJ1-2,-,CASSVGQGAVGTF
-,-,TRBV18,TRBJ2-7,TGTGCCAGCTCTCGAAATACAGGACCTTGGGACGAGCAGTACTTC,CASSRNTGPWDEQYF
-,-,TRBV6-2/TRBV6-3,TRBJ1-1,TGTGCCAGCAGTTACTCGTCTCGGGGGGCATGGACTGAAGCTTTCTTT,CASSYSSRGAWTEAFF
TRBD2,-,TRBV4-2,TRBJ2-1,TGTGCCAGCAGCCCGGGACTAGCGGGAGGTGAGCAGTTCTTC,CASSPGLAGGEQFF